This T cell receptor (beta chain) emerged from a study of blood T cell repertoires in COVID-19. The overall study: Collection of acute and convalescent COVID-19 samples took place in the United States, Italy and Spain.

Followed over time, Seattle patients had been enrolled while infection was active. As handled by the study authors: How many nucleated cells were present was estimated from reference gene primer amplification. Here immunoSEQ multiplex PCR was the method, and the copy in TCRdb shows in-frame clones only, minus some. V and J calls and clone size are given by that table; D and trimming were obtained from the DNA. The sample lists some 240,000 clones, roughly 76% occurring once. The V gene end was trimmed by 5 bases and the J gene end by 3 bases; junction bases not matched to a gene: 8. Germline values: CDR1 KGHSH, CDR2 LQKENI. The CDR3 length is 15 residues.

V is TRBV18 and J is TRBJ1-1; TRBD1 aligns across 8 bases. The clonotype was recovered from an elderly woman with COVID-19, enrolled during active disease. The specimen was peripheral blood. The CDR3 reads CASSSGQGEDTEAFF. CDR3 nucleotide sequence: TGTGCCAGCTCATCCGGACAGGGAGAGGACACTGAAGCTTTCTTT.